Presented here are 28 T cell receptor beta chains from one specimen sequenced in a study of control samples from healthy donors and cancer patients. Data came from immunoSEQ multiplex PCR; TCRdb stores just in-frame clones and leaves some out. In the table there are some 100,000 clones, about 88% of which are singletons. The sample consisted of blood. These receptors were obtained from a woman between 45 and 65 years old in good health.

The chain has TRBV19 and TRBJ2-2; 10 positions match TRBD2. Trimming removed 5 bases from V and 3 bases from J; junction bases left unmatched: 12. Germline V CDR1 and CDR2: LNHDA, SQIVND (reference sequence). This CDR3 is built from 18 residues. CDR3 DNA: TGTGCCAGTAGTTCCTCTAGCGGGAGAAAGTTCGACACCGGGGAGCTGTTTTTT. Encoded protein: CASSSSSGRKFDTGELFF. The full variable domain, rest sourced from reference TRBV19 and TRBJ2-2, is DGGITQSPKYLFRKEGQNVTLSCEQNLNHDAMYWYRQDPGQGLRLIYYSQIVNDFQKGDIAEGYSVSREKKESFPLTVTSAQKNPTAFYLCASSSSSGRKFDTGELFFGEGSRLTVL.

This chain uses TRBV6-5 with TRBJ2-7; D is uncertain. Trimming stripped 0 bases from V and 5 bases from J, with 8 bases between. Germline V gene lookup returns CDR1 MNHEY and CDR2 SVGAGI. The CDR3 runs to 13 residues. The CDR3 nucleotides are TGTGCCAGCAGTTACTCCCCCAGAAACGAGCAGTACTTC. This translates into CASSYSPRNEQYF.

CDR3 in DNA: TGTGCCAGTAGTATCTTAATGAACACTGAAGCTTTCTTT. Translating it yields CASSILMNTEAFF. The chain employs TRBV19 and TRBJ1-1; no definite D call. V shed 3 bases and J shed 0 bases, with 5 bases lying between them. The V gene's germline CDR1 is LNHDA and CDR2 SQIVND (reference sequence). The CDR3 has 13 residues.

This clone was seen a few times. This sequence joins TRBV7-9 and TRBJ2-1, with D perhaps matching TRBD1 or TRBD2 (6 bases each). Per the germline V gene, CDR1 is SEHNR and CDR2 is FQNEAQ (reference sequence). V lost 4 bases, J lost 3 bases, and 19 bases lay in between. CDR3 size: 17 residues. The CDR3 bases are TGTGCCAGCAGCTCCTCGACCCAGGGGAGGCTCTACAATGAGCAGTTCTTC. Its translation is CASSSSTQGRLYNEQFF.

The chain is built from TRBV4-3 and TRBJ2-5; tentatively, D is TRBD1 (5 bases). V was pared by 3 bases and J by 5 bases, with 19 bases between. The CDR3 covers 16 residues. CDR1 and CDR2 (germline): LGHNA, YSLEER. CDR3 region: CASSQSPFKGRETQYF. The CDR3 DNA reads as TGCGCCAGCAGCCAGAGCCCCTTTAAGGGGCGGGAGACCCAGTACTTC.

This chain connects TRBV5-8 to TRBJ1-5; D may be TRBD1 (6 bases). Germline V gives CDR1 SGHTS, CDR2 YDEGEE. The CDR3 has 16 residues. With 1 base removed from V and 2 bases from J, the gap between germline ends came to 13 bases. In DNA form, the CDR3 reads TGTGCCAGCAGCTTGTGGGGGAGGGGGGGCAATCAGCCCCAGCATTTT. Its protein product is CASSLWGRGGNQPQHF.

The V and J genes are TRBV9 and TRBJ1-2; TRBD1 is a possible D gene (6 bases). V lost 1 base, J lost 8 bases, and 12 bases lay in between. CDR1 is SGDLS, CDR2 YYNGEE, per germline. This CDR3 is built from 13 residues. The CDR3: CASSVYPGAGYTF. The CDR3 DNA reads TGTGCCAGCAGCGTATATCCAGGGGCGGGCTACACCTTC.

The rearrangement links TRBV5-6 to TRBJ1-2; weak D call: TRBD1 (6 bases). Trimming pared 4 bases from V and 4 bases from J, leaving 14 bases between. Per the germline V gene, CDR1 is SGHDT and CDR2 is YYEEEE. This CDR3 comprises 14 residues. Here the CDR3 reads CASSRSQGIYGYTF. The CDR3 coding sequence is TGTGCCAGCAGCCGTTCACAGGGTATCTATGGCTACACCTTC.

This chain uses TRBV6-2 or TRBV6-3 with TRBJ2-1; 10 bases map to TRBD2. V gave up 5 bases and J gave up 4 bases; unmatched junction bases: 5. The CDR3 loop spans 15 amino acids. CDR1 and CDR2 from the germline V gene are MNHEY and SVGEGT. The CDR3 here is CASSPGLADYNEQFF. CDR3 bases: TGTGCCAGCAGTCCAGGACTAGCGGATTACAATGAGCAGTTCTTC.

V usage is TRBV7-8 and J usage is TRBJ1-2; a weak D match, TRBD1 (5 bases). Germline V CDR1 and CDR2: SGHVS, FQNEAQ. CDR3 size: 14 residues. Between the trimmed V and J ends, which lost 2 bases and 8 bases, there was a span of 15 bases. In nucleotides, the CDR3 is TGTGCCAGCAGCTTAAGTCCCAGGGAGGGAGGCTACACCTTC. Translating gives CASSLSPREGGYTF.

This clone showed up just once. The chain uses TRBV6-6 and TRBJ1-5, with TRBD1 as a possible D gene (5 bases). The CDR3 runs 14 residues. Per germline, CDR1 MNHNY and CDR2 SVGAGI (reference sequence). Trimming stripped 3 bases from V and 6 bases from J, with 12 bases between. CDR3 sequence (DNA): TGTGCCAGCAGTTATCAGGGAGATAGTCAGCCCCAGCATTTT. It specifies CASSYQGDSQPQHF.

The gene calls are TRBV4-1 and TRBJ1-1; possibly TRBD1 for D (5 bases). Germline V gene lookup returns CDR1 MGHRA and CDR2 YSYEKL. The V end was cut by 1 base, the J end by 3 bases, with 15 bases between. This CDR3 is built from 16 residues. The CDR3 here is CASSQVVSGLDTEAFF. DNA for the CDR3: TGCGCCAGCAGCCAAGTAGTATCAGGGTTAGACACTGAAGCTTTCTTT.

The chain couples TRBV6-5 to TRBJ2-7; 10 bases are shared with TRBD2. The germline gives CDR1 MNHEY, CDR2 SVGAGI. CDR3 size: 14 residues. The V and J ends lost 5 bases and 6 bases, in that order; junction bases with no gene match: 7. The CDR3 spells CASSLQRGGREQYF. DNA for the CDR3: TGTGCCAGCAGTCTTCAGCGGGGGGGCCGCGAGCAGTACTTC.

The chain links TRBV7-9 to TRBJ2-1; D is ambiguous. Per the germline V gene, CDR1 is SEHNR and CDR2 is FQNEAQ (reference sequence). Trimming stripped 0 bases from V and 9 bases from J, with 6 bases between. This CDR3 contains 12 residues. CDR3 sequence (DNA): TGTGCCAGCAGCTTAGCAGGGCTTGAGCAGTTCTTC. Its protein is CASSLAGLEQFF.

CDR3 nucleotides: TGTGCCAGCTCACCACAGGGGGCTGAAGCTTTCTTT. It specifies CASSPQGAEAFF. J is TRBJ1-1 and V is TRBV18, with D tentatively TRBD1 (6 bases). Germline CDR1 and CDR2: KGHSH and LQKENI. The CDR3 runs 12 residues. Trimming left V 1 base short and J 6 bases short, with 6 bases between.

CDR3 DNA sequence: TGTGCCAGCAGTCACAGGGTAGACGATACGCAGTATTTT. Translation gives CASSHRVDDTQYF. This chain links TRBV28 with TRBJ2-3; TRBD1 is a possible D gene (6 bases). Trimming stripped 5 bases from V and 6 bases from J, with 12 bases between. This CDR3 comprises 13 residues. Germline V gives CDR1 MDHEN, CDR2 SYDVKM.

The CDR3 loop reads CASSFGTGGAGGHTF. Written as DNA, the CDR3 is TGTGCCAGCAGCTTCGGGACAGGGGGCGCTGGGGGCCACACCTTC. This chain uses TRBV9 with TRBJ1-2; 12 positions agree with TRBD1. The CDR3 extends over 15 amino acids. Germline CDR1 reads SGDLS; CDR2 reads YYNGEE. Germline trimming cut 4 bases from V and 12 bases from J; bases unmatched to any gene: 13.

This clone appeared a single time. The chain uses TRBV18 and TRBJ2-5, with TRBD1 identical over 8 bases. CDR1 is KGHSH, CDR2 LQKENI, per germline. Germline trimming cut 4 bases from V and 1 base from J; bases unmatched to any gene: 11. The CDR3 totals 17 residues. Here the CDR3 DNA reads TGTGCCAGCTCACGTAGACCGGGACAGGAGATCCAAGAGACCCAGTACTTC. Amino acids: CASSRRPGQEIQETQYF.

In this sample, this clone turned up once. This rearrangement joins TRBV6-5 to TRBJ1-2; tentatively, D is TRBD1 (6 bases). The CDR3 sequence is 12 residues long. In germline, CDR1 is MNHEY, CDR2 SVGAGI. Trimming took 8 bases from V and 4 from J, leaving 11 bases between them. As DNA, the CDR3 is TGTGCCAGCGGGGACACCCTCTATGGCTACACCTTC. Its translation: CASGDTLYGYTF.

J is TRBJ1-1 and V is TRBV6-2 or TRBV6-3; D gene ambiguous. Germline CDR1 is MNHEY and CDR2 is SVGEGT. Trimming took off 6 bases at V and 1 base at J, with 9 bases between the two ends. The CDR3 sequence is 13 residues long. CDR3 in DNA: TGTGCCAGCAGCCGCGACAAGAACACTGAAGCTTTCTTT. Its protein product is CASSRDKNTEAFF.

The J gene is TRBJ1-1, the V gene TRBV13, with D unclear. V lost 5 bases and J 4 bases, leaving 5 bases between the germline ends. The germline CDR1 and CDR2 sequences are PRHDT and FYEKMQ (reference sequence). The CDR3 is 11 amino acids. CDR3 amino acids: CASSRLTEAFF. The CDR3 nucleotides are TGTGCCAGCAGCCGGCTCACTGAAGCTTTCTTT. Complete variable domain (other parts from reference TRBV13 and TRBJ1-1): AAGVIQSPRHLIKEKRETATLKCYPIPRHDTVYWYQQGPGQDPQFLISFYEKMQSDKGSIPDRFSAQQFSDYHSELNMSSLELGDSALYFCASSRLTEAFFGQGTRLTVV.

The chain couples TRBV19 to TRBJ1-1, with unresolved D. V shed 2 bases and J shed 0 bases, with 10 bases lying between them. Germline-derived CDR1 and CDR2 are LNHDA and SQIVND (reference sequence). This CDR3 is 15 amino acids long. CDR3 bases: TGTGCCAGTAGTATAATATTGTTCATGAACACTGAAGCTTTCTTT. As protein: CASSIILFMNTEAFF.

The chain employs TRBV5-1 and TRBJ1-2; TRBD1 matches at 9 bases. Germline CDR1 reads SGHRS; CDR2 reads YFSETQ. The CDR3 has 13 residues. The ends lost 4 bases at V and 8 bases at J; junction bases unmatched: 6. The CDR3 region has the DNA TGCGCCAGCAGCCCACAGGGGGCGCGGGGCTACACCTTC. This codes for CASSPQGARGYTF.

The chain employs TRBV7-3 and TRBJ1-2; no definite D call. V was shortened by 5 bases and J by 4 bases, with 11 bases between the two germline ends. The CDR3 is 13 amino acids. Germline-derived CDR1 and CDR2 are SGHTA and FQGTGA. The CDR3 region is CASSATGSYGYTF. Written as DNA, the CDR3 is TGTGCCAGCAGCGCTACCGGGAGCTATGGCTACACCTTC.

This sequence joins TRBV7-3 and TRBJ1-1, with 12 nucleotides matching TRBD1. The V and J ends lost 5 bases and 2 bases, in that order; junction bases with no gene match: 12. This CDR3 has 18 residues. Germline V CDR1 and CDR2: SGHTA, FQGTGA. The CDR3 sequence: CASSPGTGGFIRNTEAFF. CDR3 DNA: TGTGCCAGCAGCCCCGGGACAGGGGGCTTTATCCGTAACACTGAAGCTTTCTTT.

This clone was detected once. V usage is TRBV6-5 and J usage is TRBJ2-1, with 8 bases that match TRBD2. Germline CDR1 MNHEY, CDR2 SVGAGI. Trimming at V came to 0 bases and at J to 7 bases, leaving 8 bases not matched to a gene. The CDR3 extends over 16 amino acids. Here the CDR3 DNA reads TGTGCCAGCAGTTACTCCCAGCGGGGGCGGAAAAATGAGCAGTTCTTC. Encoded protein: CASSYSQRGRKNEQFF.

V usage is TRBV7-9 and J usage is TRBJ2-7; tentative D call: TRBD2 (6 bases). Trimming stripped 6 bases from V and 6 bases from J, with 15 bases between. The CDR3 loop spans 13 amino acids. CDR1 and CDR2 (germline): SEHNR, FQNEAQ (reference sequence). The CDR3 region has the DNA TGTGCCAGCAGTGGCGTCGGGGGTGGCGAGCAGTACTTC. It encodes CASSGVGGGEQYF.

Only a few counts were recorded for this clone. The chain uses TRBV6-2 or TRBV6-3 and TRBJ2-3; D uncertain. This CDR3 is 11 amino acids long. V lost 4 bases, J lost 5 bases, and 4 bases lay in between. The germline gives CDR1 MNHEY, CDR2 SVGEGT. The CDR3 sequence: CASSLKDTQYF. CDR3 coding DNA: TGTGCCAGCAGTTTGAAAGATACGCAGTATTTT.